The 26 T cell receptor beta chains below come from one sample, sequenced in a study of blood T cell repertoires in COVID-19. Method: immunoSEQ multiplex PCR; TCRdb's copy keeps in-frame clones and lacks some. The profile shows 85,000 to 130,000 clones, approximately 88% of them singletons. The sequencing input was peripheral blood. Receptor source: a human donor in a cohort sampled during active COVID-19.

The chain joins TRBV4-2 to TRBJ2-4; D call uncertain. Germline CDR1 is LGHNA and CDR2 is YNFKEQ. The V end was cut by 1 base, the J end by 0 bases, with 13 bases between. CDR3 size: 17 residues. The CDR3, as DNA: TGTGCCAGCAGCCAAGGAAGTAACTTACTAGCCAAAAACATTCAGTACTTC. This gives the protein CASSQGSNLLAKNIQYF.

J is TRBJ1-1 and V is TRBV4-2; no definite D call. The germline V and J ends were trimmed by 0 bases and 1 base, with 6 bases remaining between them. The germline CDR1 and CDR2 sequences are LGHNA and YNFKEQ. This CDR3 region has 14 residues. CDR3: CASSQERRNTEAFF. The CDR3 bases are TGTGCCAGCAGCCAAGAGAGGAGGAACACTGAAGCTTTCTTT.

This clone was seen a handful of times. The V gene is TRBV4-3, the J gene TRBJ2-7, with 7 bases that match TRBD2. Germline CDR1 and CDR2: LGHNA and YSLEER. V lost 1 base to trimming and J lost 3 bases; unmatched junction nucleotides: 0. CDR3 size: 13 residues. CDR3: CASSQGTSYEQYF. In DNA, the CDR3 is TGCGCCAGCAGCCAAGGGACTAGCTACGAGCAGTACTTC.

The J gene is TRBJ2-5, the V gene TRBV28; 8 bases map to TRBD1. The CDR3 contains 14 residues. Germline V gene sequence: CDR1 MDHEN, CDR2 SYDVKM. J gave up 5 bases and V 5 bases, and 7 bases lay outside the gene matches. The DNA for the CDR3 is TGTGCCAGCAGTACTCGGACAGGGTCGGAGACCCAGTACTTC. Protein sequence: CASSTRTGSETQYF.

This clone appeared a single time. This sequence joins TRBV12-3 or TRBV12-4 and TRBJ1-1; unclear D gene. The CDR3 loop spans 13 amino acids. V was cut by 4 bases and J by 2 bases, with 8 bases left in between. CDR3 nucleotide sequence: TGTGCCAGCAGTTCGGAGCCAAACACTGAAGCTTTCTTT. It encodes CASSSEPNTEAFF.

This chain connects TRBV5-4 to TRBJ2-1, with TRBD2 matching over 9 bases. CDR3 length: 15 residues. The trim removed 4 bases at V and 5 bases at J, leaving 7 bases unmatched. Germline V gene lookup returns CDR1 SGHNT and CDR2 YYREEE (reference sequence). CDR3 protein: CASSPQAGGNNEQFF. For the CDR3, the DNA is TGTGCCAGCAGCCCGCAAGCGGGGGGAAACAATGAGCAGTTCTTC.

J is TRBJ1-4 and V is TRBV12-5, with a weak D call TRBD1 (6 bases). The length of the CDR3 is 18 residues. Germline values: CDR1 LGHNT, CDR2 FRNRAP. Trimming cost V 6 bases and J 0 bases, with 20 bases left between them. The CDR3 loop is CASGPGGGGGATNEKLFF. CDR3 sequence (DNA): TGTGCTAGTGGCCCCGGGGGGGGCGGAGGTGCAACTAATGAAAAACTGTTTTTT.

The V and J genes are TRBV12-3 or TRBV12-4 and TRBJ2-7; 7 positions match TRBD1. The CDR3 runs to 13 residues. The ends lost 5 bases at V and 3 bases at J; junction bases unmatched: 4. CDR3 nucleotides: TGTGCCAGCAGTAAGGGACAGCGCTACGAGCAGTACTTC. This sequence encodes CASSKGQRYEQYF.

The gene calls are TRBV4-1 and TRBJ2-5, with D possibly matching TRBD2 (6 bases). This CDR3 contains 15 residues. The ends were cut back, 0 bases at V and 1 base at J, with 9 bases in the middle. CDR1 is MGHRA and CDR2 is YSYEKL in the germline V gene. The CDR3 region has the DNA TGCGCCAGCAGCCAAGATTTGGGGGGCCAAGAGACCCAGTACTTC. Translating it yields CASSQDLGGQETQYF.

V usage is TRBV10-3 and J usage is TRBJ2-7; possibly TRBD2 for D (6 bases). Germline assignment: CDR1 ENHRY and CDR2 SYGVKD. CDR3 length: 15 residues. V dropped 0 bases and J dropped 4 bases, with 13 bases sitting between them. The CDR3 region has the DNA TGTGCCATCAGTGAGTCCGACGGGAGTAGGTACGAGCAGTACTTC. Its protein is CAISESDGSRYEQYF.

The J gene is TRBJ1-3, the V gene TRBV12-3 or TRBV12-4; D is unclear. The length of the CDR3 is 12 residues. Trimming cost V 4 bases and J 13 bases, with 14 bases left between them. The CDR3 is CASSSGTLPIYF. The CDR3 bases are TGTGCCAGCAGTTCGGGAACGCTACCGATATATTTT.

V usage is TRBV6-6 and J usage is TRBJ2-3; D uncertain. Deletions cut 5 bases from V and 3 bases from J, with 9 bases between. Germline V lookup: CDR1 MNHNY, CDR2 SVGAGI (reference sequence). CDR3 length: 13 residues. CDR3 sequence reads: CASSLQRTDTQYF. The CDR3 DNA reads as TGTGCCAGCAGTCTCCAGAGGACAGATACGCAGTATTTT.

The chain uses TRBV11-3 and TRBJ1-2; possible D gene TRBD1, 5 bases. Trimming pared 5 bases from V and 4 bases from J, leaving 17 bases between. The CDR3 runs 15 residues. Germline CDR1 and CDR2: SGHNT and YENEEA. This CDR3 reads CASSTGGPGGYGYTF. The CDR3 nucleotides are TGTGCCAGCAGCACTGGCGGGCCGGGGGGCTATGGCTACACCTTC.

The chain joins TRBV6-6 to TRBJ1-3; D possibly corresponds to TRBD1 (5 bases). This CDR3 region has 21 residues. V was cut by 5 bases and J by 0 bases, with 29 bases left in between. Germline V gene lookup returns CDR1 MNHNY and CDR2 SVGAGI (reference sequence). The chain's CDR3 is CASSQISFAPGHFSSGNTIYF. The CDR3, as DNA: TGTGCCAGCAGTCAAATTTCCTTCGCCCCTGGACACTTTAGCTCTGGAAACACCATATATTTT.

The rearrangement uses TRBV28 and TRBJ2-3, with 11 bases matching TRBD2. Germline V gives CDR1 MDHEN, CDR2 SYDVKM. The V and J ends lost 6 bases and 3 bases, in that order; junction bases with no gene match: 5. CDR3 length: 15 residues. As DNA, the CDR3 is TGTGCCAGCAGCCCTAGCGGGGGGCGTACAGATACGCAGTATTTT. Protein: CASSPSGGRTDTQYF.

The chain employs TRBV10-1 and TRBJ2-2, with D maybe TRBD2 (5 bases). Germline V CDR1 and CDR2: WNHNN, SYGVQD (reference sequence). This CDR3 contains 15 residues. V lost 6 bases to trimming and J lost 3 bases, with 14 bases between them. For the CDR3, the DNA is TGCGCCAGCAGAGAGAACCGGGATTACACCGGGGAGCTGTTTTTT. Its protein is CASRENRDYTGELFF.

The chain's CDR3 is CASSYSRQLAGVPRGEQYF. The CDR3 DNA follows: TGTGCCAGCAGTTACTCCCGACAACTAGCGGGAGTTCCCAGGGGCGAGCAGTACTTC. The V call is TRBV6-2 or TRBV6-3, the J call TRBJ2-7; TRBD2 matches 11 bases. From germline, CDR1 is MNHEY and CDR2 SVGEGT. This CDR3 comprises 19 residues. V shed 0 bases, J shed 6 bases, and the junction held 16 bases outside the gene matches.

V and J are TRBV13 and TRBJ2-1, with 11 bases matching TRBD2. V gave up 3 bases and J gave up 6 bases; unmatched junction bases: 1. This CDR3 has 14 amino acids. CDR1 and CDR2 from the germline V gene are PRHDT and FYEKMQ (reference sequence). The CDR3 region is CASSFSGGANEQFF. The CDR3 DNA reads as TGTGCCAGCAGCTTTAGCGGGGGGGCCAATGAGCAGTTCTTC.

V and J are TRBV4-1 and TRBJ2-7, with 10 bases fitting TRBD2. This CDR3 is built from 17 residues. CDR1 is MGHRA, CDR2 YSYEKL, per germline. Trimming cost V 0 bases and J 6 bases; bases outside gene matches: 11. The chain's CDR3 is CASSQDPPAGGLFEQYF. The CDR3, as DNA: TGCGCCAGCAGCCAAGATCCTCCAGCGGGAGGGCTATTCGAGCAGTACTTC.

The chain is built from TRBV7-9 and TRBJ2-2; the D gene is possibly TRBD2 (6 bases). V shed 1 base and J shed 3 bases, with 9 bases lying between them. CDR1 is SEHNR, CDR2 FQNEAQ, per germline (reference sequence). The CDR3 consists of 15 residues. The CDR3 DNA is TGTGCCAGCAGCTTAGTTAGCGGATACACCGGGGAGCTGTTTTTT. Translating gives CASSLVSGYTGELFF.

The chain carries TRBV6-6 and TRBJ2-1; TRBD1 aligns across 7 bases. V gave up 4 bases and J gave up 5 bases; unmatched junction bases: 5. From germline, CDR1 is MNHNY and CDR2 SVGAGI (reference sequence). The CDR3 has 14 amino acids. CDR3 protein: CASSSRTGHNEQFF. The CDR3 DNA follows: TGTGCCAGCAGTTCCAGGACAGGCCACAATGAGCAGTTCTTC.

This chain links TRBV29-1 with TRBJ1-1; TRBD1 aligns across 9 bases. V trimming: 6 bases; J trimming: 5 bases; junction bases outside the gene matches: 10. This CDR3 is built from 14 residues. The germline gives CDR1 SQVTM, CDR2 ANQGSEA. CDR3 in DNA: TGCAGCGTGGGATGGACAGGGGCGAATACTGAAGCTTTCTTT. Amino acid sequence: CSVGWTGANTEAFF.

The gene calls are TRBV11-3 and TRBJ2-1; 10 bases match TRBD2. CDR3 length: 15 residues. V trimming: 1 base; J trimming: 7 bases; junction bases outside the gene matches: 4. Germline V CDR1 and CDR2: SGHNT, YENEEA. The CDR3 nucleotides are TGTGCCAGCAGCTTAGGACTAGCGGGTGGAAATGAGCAGTTCTTC. Amino acids: CASSLGLAGGNEQFF. Complete variable domain (other parts from reference TRBV11-3 and TRBJ2-1): EAGVVQSPRYKIIEKKQPVAFWCNPISGHNTLYWYLQNLGQGPELLIRYENEEAVDDSQLPKDRFSAERLKGVDSTLKIQPAELGDSAVYLCASSLGLAGGNEQFFGPGTRLTVL.

The chain joins TRBV10-3 to TRBJ1-2, with unresolved D. CDR3 size: 15 residues. The V end was cut by 2 bases, the J end by 0 bases, with 10 bases between. Germline V gene lookup returns CDR1 ENHRY and CDR2 SYGVKD. The CDR3 DNA reads TGTGCCATCAGTGAGGGGAGAGCGTCTAACTATGGCTACACCTTC. Translating it yields CAISEGRASNYGYTF.

The rearrangement uses TRBV2 and TRBJ2-2; 13 bases line up with TRBD2. The CDR3 runs 15 residues. Germline lookup yields CDR1 SNHLY and CDR2 FYNNEI. Germline trimming cut 10 bases from V and 8 bases from J; bases unmatched to any gene: 10. CDR3: CANKGLAGRSGELFF. For the CDR3, the DNA is TGTGCCAACAAGGGACTAGCGGGGAGGTCGGGGGAGCTGTTTTTT.

The chain employs TRBV9 and TRBJ1-1; D might be TRBD1 (6 bases). The length of the CDR3 is 14 residues. V was cut by 0 bases and J by 5 bases, with 11 bases left in between. Germline-derived CDR1 and CDR2 are SGDLS and YYNGEE. CDR3 bases: TGTGCCAGCAGCGTAGGGGGACACCAAACTGAAGCTTTCTTT. Translation: CASSVGGHQTEAFF. The complete variable domain, with remaining parts taken from reference TRBV9 and TRBJ1-1, reads DSGVTQTPKHLITATGQRVTLRCSPRSGDLSVYWYQQSLDQGLQFLIQYYNGEERAKGNILERFSAQQFPDLHSELNLSSLELGDSALYFCASSVGGHQTEAFFGQGTRLTVV.